These 8 T cell receptor beta chains were sequenced from one sample in a study of somatic mutations in cytotoxic T cells in rheumatoid arthritis. Assay used: immunoSEQ multiplex PCR; TCRdb lists only in-frame clones, some missing. The table includes some 35,000 clones, approximately 80% detected once. Sequenced material: CD8+ T cells sorted from blood. All receptors derive from a man aged 35 to 55 in good health.

This clone is a singleton in its sample. The chain uses TRBV4-1 and TRBJ2-7; D might be TRBD2 (6 bases). Germline V lookup: CDR1 MGHRA, CDR2 YSYEKL. There are 16 residues in the CDR3. The germline V and J ends were trimmed by 1 base and 5 bases, with 18 bases remaining between them. The CDR3 bases are TGCGCCAGCAGCCAAGTTCGGGCGCCGGGGGTCGACGAGCAGTACTTC. Translated, it gives CASSQVRAPGVDEQYF.

This chain joins TRBV6-5 and TRBJ2-7, with 8 nucleotides matching TRBD2. V lost 4 bases, J lost 3 bases, and 8 bases stayed unmatched. Per germline, CDR1 MNHEY and CDR2 SVGAGI. The CDR3 consists of 15 residues. DNA for the CDR3: TGTGCCAGCAGTTCTCCGCTAGCGGGTTTCTACGAGCAGTACTTC. It translates to CASSSPLAGFYEQYF.

The rearrangement uses TRBV7-6 and TRBJ1-5, with a possible D match to TRBD1 (5 bases). This CDR3 region has 15 residues. Germline V lookup: CDR1 SGHVS, CDR2 FNYEAQ. Deletions cut 5 bases from V and 4 bases from J, with 15 bases between. This CDR3 is CASSLQPWGNQPQHF. The CDR3 DNA follows: TGTGCCAGCAGCCTTCAACCCTGGGGGAATCAGCCCCAGCATTTT.

This clone came up a few times. The same CDR3 can be traced to other DNA sequences in this sample. The chain couples TRBV9 to TRBJ2-7, with 7 positions matching TRBD1. V trimming: 3 bases; J trimming: 3 bases; junction bases outside the gene matches: 0. Germline V gives CDR1 SGDLS, CDR2 YYNGEE. This CDR3 is 12 amino acids long. In DNA, the CDR3 is TGTGCCAGCAGCGGACAGGGCTACGAGCAGTACTTC. This encodes CASSGQGYEQYF.

The rearrangement links TRBV10-3 to TRBJ2-2; 15 positions match TRBD2. This CDR3 spans 20 amino acids. Losses at the gene ends were 0 bases for V and 7 bases for J; bases not matched to a gene: 12. Germline V lookup: CDR1 ENHRY, CDR2 SYGVKD. CDR3 region: CAISESPGLAGGQDDGELFF. The CDR3 nucleotides read TGTGCCATCAGTGAGTCTCCGGGACTAGCGGGAGGCCAGGATGACGGGGAGCTGTTTTTT.

This chain joins TRBV5-4 and TRBJ1-3, with 8 bases lining up with TRBD1. V dropped 3 bases and J dropped 0; count of bases not matched to a gene: 2. The CDR3 contains 15 residues. The germline V gene has CDR1 SGHNT and CDR2 YYREEE (reference sequence). CDR3 loop: CASSYDRGSGNTIYF. CDR3 sequence (DNA): TGTGCCAGCAGCTACGACAGGGGCTCTGGAAACACCATATATTTT.

This chain uses TRBV7-9 with TRBJ2-7, with D unclear. The CDR3 loop spans 13 amino acids. In germline, CDR1 is SEHNR, CDR2 FQNEAQ (reference sequence). Trimming took 5 bases from V and 2 from J, leaving 10 bases between them. This chain's CDR3 is CASSPAQAYEQYF. CDR3 nucleotide sequence: TGTGCCAGCAGCCCCGCCCAGGCCTACGAGCAGTACTTC.

This clone has just one count. V and J are TRBV27 and TRBJ2-1, with D perhaps TRBD2 (6 bases). CDR1 is MNHEY, CDR2 SMNVEV, per germline (reference sequence). Trimming stripped 3 bases from V and 2 bases from J, with 17 bases between. CDR3 length: 17 amino acids. CDR3 DNA: TGTGCCAGCAGTTTCCTGGCTGGGGGGAGTCCCTACAATGAGCAGTTCTTC. Amino acids: CASSFLAGGSPYNEQFF.